This TCR beta chain comes out of a study of T cell responses to AZD1222 COVID-19 vaccine. Some clones are missing from TCRdb's copy, which holds only in-frame ones; the method was immunoSEQ multiplex PCR. The repertoire includes fewer than 150,000 clones, roughly 93% of them detected once, and around 3.1% sits in the top ten. CDR1 and CDR2 (germline): SNHLY, FYNNEI. The CDR3 runs to 15 residues. J gave up 6 bases and V 10 bases, and 7 bases lay outside the gene matches. The source is an adult in good health. Specimen: peripheral blood, collected on day 0 of AZD1222 vaccination. This sequence joins TRBV2 and TRBJ2-1; TRBD2 matches 15 bases. The CDR3 region is CAMGLAGGSSNEQFF. CDR3 nucleotides: TGTGCCATGGGACTAGCGGGAGGAAGTTCCAATGAGCAGTTCTTC.